This T cell receptor beta chain was captured in a study of PD-1 blockade in classical Hodgkin lymphoma. The CDR3 has 16 amino acids. Germline V CDR1 and CDR2: MNHEY, SMNVEV (reference sequence). V shed 4 bases and J 2 bases; nucleotides not matched to a gene: 8. As to time point: cycle 4 day 1 (C4D1), after less than 7 weeks of nivolumab. In every patient, relapse followed autologous stem cell transplantation, while exposure to brentuximab vedotin differed. Profiling relied on immunoSEQ multiplex PCR, and the TCRdb table lists in-frame clones only, not all of them. The table includes approximately 52,000 clones, around nine tenths detected once.

V usage is TRBV27 and J usage is TRBJ2-3, with 8 bases that match TRBD2. The input for sequencing was peripheral blood mononuclear cells (PBMCs), taken before the fourth cycle of nivolumab. The TCR was taken from a human donor with classical Hodgkin lymphoma. The CDR3 loop reads CASSSRTGGATDTQYF. CDR3 DNA sequence: TGTGCCAGCAGTTCCCGGACCGGGGGGGCCACAGATACGCAGTATTTT.